The clone carrying this T cell receptor (beta chain) was detected ten times or more. This specimen comes from a study of CD8 T cells in ankylosing spondylitis. From the 5' RACE reads, TCRdb called clonotypes with MiXCR, one entry per CDR3 protein. The sample records about 240,000 distinct CDR3 sequences, roughly a tenth being singletons. The V gene's germline CDR1 is SGHRS and CDR2 YFSETQ. J was trimmed by 7 bases and V by 4 bases; bases with no gene match: 19. CDR3 size: 18 residues. Material for sequencing was blood, either unsorted or a sorted T cell fraction (not recorded which). This TCR was sampled from a male donor with ankylosing spondylitis or in good health (not recorded which). The V gene is TRBV5-1, the J gene TRBJ2-4, with 8 positions matching TRBD2. CDR3 in DNA: TGCGCCAGCAGCGCCCGGCCCGGGGGGGACCCATACGTGAACATTCAGTACTTC. Translated: CASSARPGGDPYVNIQYF.